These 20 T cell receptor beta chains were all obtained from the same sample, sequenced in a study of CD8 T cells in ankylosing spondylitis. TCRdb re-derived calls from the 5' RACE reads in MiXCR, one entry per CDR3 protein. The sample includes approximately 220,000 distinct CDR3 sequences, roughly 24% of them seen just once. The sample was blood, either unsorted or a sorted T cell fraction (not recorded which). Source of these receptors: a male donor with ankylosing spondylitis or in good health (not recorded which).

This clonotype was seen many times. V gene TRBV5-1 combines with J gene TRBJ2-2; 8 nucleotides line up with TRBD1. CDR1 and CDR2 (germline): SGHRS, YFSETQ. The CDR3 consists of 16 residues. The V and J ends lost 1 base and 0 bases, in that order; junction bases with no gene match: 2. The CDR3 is CASSLRRGPNTGELFF. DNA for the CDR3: TGCGCCAGCAGCTTGCGCAGGGGGCCGAACACCGGGGAGCTGTTTTTT.

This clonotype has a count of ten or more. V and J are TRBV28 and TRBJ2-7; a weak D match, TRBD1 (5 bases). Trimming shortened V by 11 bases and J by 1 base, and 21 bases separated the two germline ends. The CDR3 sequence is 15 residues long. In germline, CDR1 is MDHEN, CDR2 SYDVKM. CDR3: CAGPGIRARSYEQYF. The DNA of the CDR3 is TGTGCCGGCCCAGGCATCAGGGCACGTTCCTACGAGCAGTACTTC.

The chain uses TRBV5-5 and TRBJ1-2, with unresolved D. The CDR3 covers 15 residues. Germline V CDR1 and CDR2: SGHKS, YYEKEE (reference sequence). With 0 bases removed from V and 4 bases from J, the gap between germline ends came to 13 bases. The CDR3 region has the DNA TGTGCCAGCAGCTTGGCCGTGAAAGGCGGCTATGGCTACACCTTC. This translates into CASSLAVKGGYGYTF.

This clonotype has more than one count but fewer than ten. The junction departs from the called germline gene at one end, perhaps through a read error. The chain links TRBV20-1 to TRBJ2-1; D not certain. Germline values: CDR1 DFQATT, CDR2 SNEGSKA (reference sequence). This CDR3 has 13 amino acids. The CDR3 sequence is CSARRGSNNEQFF. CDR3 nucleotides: TGCAGTGCTAGACGCGGCTCCAACAATGAGCAGTTCTTC.

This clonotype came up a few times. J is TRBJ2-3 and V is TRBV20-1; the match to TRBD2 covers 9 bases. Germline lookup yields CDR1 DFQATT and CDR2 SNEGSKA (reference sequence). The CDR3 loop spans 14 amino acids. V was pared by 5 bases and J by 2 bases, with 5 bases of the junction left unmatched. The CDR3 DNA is TGCAGTGCTGGCGAGCGGGAGGTCACAGATACGCAGTATTTT. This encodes CSAGEREVTDTQYF.

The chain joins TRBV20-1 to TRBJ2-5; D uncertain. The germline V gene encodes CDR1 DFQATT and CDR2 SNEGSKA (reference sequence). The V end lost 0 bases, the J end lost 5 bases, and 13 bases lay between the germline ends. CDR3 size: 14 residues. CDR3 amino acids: CSARDLRAKETQYF. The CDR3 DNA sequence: TGCAGTGCTAGAGATCTTCGCGCCAAGGAGACCCAGTACTTC.

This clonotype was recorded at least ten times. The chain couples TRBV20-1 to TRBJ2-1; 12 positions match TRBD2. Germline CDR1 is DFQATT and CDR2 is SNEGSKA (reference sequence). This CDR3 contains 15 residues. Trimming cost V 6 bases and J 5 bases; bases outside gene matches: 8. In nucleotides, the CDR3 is TGCAGTGCCTGGACTAGCGGGACGGAAGACAATGAGCAGTTCTTC. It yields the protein CSAWTSGTEDNEQFF.

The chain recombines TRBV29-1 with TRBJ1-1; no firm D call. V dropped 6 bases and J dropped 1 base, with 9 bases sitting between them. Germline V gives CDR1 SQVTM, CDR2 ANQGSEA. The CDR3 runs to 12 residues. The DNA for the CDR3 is TGCAGCGTAGGTCACTGGAACACTGAAGCTTTCTTT. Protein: CSVGHWNTEAFF.

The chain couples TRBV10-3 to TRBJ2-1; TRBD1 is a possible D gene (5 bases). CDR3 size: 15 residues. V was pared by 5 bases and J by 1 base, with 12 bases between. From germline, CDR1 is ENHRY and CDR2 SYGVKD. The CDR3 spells CAISLDKSSYNEQFF. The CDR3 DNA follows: TGTGCCATCAGTTTGGACAAATCATCCTACAATGAGCAGTTCTTC.

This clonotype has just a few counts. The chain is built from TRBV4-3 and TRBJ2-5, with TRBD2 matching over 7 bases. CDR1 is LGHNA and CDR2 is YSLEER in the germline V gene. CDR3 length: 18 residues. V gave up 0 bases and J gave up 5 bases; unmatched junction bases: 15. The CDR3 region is CASSQDTRLAPGEETQYF. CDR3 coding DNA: TGCGCCAGCAGCCAAGATACGAGACTAGCCCCGGGTGAGGAGACCCAGTACTTC.

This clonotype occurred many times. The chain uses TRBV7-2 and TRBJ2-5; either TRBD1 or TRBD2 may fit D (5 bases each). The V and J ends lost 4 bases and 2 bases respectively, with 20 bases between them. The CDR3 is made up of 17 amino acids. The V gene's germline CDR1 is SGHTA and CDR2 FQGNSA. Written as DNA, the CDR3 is TGTGCCAGCAGCTCCCCCCGTGGGACGGCAGTTCAAGAGACCCAGTACTTC. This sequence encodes CASSSPRGTAVQETQYF.

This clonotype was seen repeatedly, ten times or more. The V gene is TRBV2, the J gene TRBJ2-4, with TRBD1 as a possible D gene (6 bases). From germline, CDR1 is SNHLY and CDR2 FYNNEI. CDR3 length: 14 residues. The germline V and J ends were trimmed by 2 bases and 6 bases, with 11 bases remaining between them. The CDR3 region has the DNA TGTGCCAGCAGTGAAAAACGGGACACAAACATTCAGTACTTC. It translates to CASSEKRDTNIQYF.

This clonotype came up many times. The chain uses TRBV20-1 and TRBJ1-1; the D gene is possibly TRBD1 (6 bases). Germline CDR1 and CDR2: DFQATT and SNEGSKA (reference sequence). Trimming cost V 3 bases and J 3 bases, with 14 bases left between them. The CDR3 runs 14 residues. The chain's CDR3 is CSASIGGFDTEAFF. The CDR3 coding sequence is TGCAGTGCTAGTATAGGGGGGTTCGACACTGAAGCTTTCTTT.

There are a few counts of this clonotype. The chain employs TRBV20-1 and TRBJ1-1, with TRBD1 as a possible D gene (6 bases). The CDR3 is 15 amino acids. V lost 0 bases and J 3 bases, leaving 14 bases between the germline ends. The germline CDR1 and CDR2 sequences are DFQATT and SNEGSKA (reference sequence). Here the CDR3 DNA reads TGCAGTGCTAGAGATGTTGGGGGCGCAGACACTGAAGCTTTCTTT. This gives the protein CSARDVGGADTEAFF.

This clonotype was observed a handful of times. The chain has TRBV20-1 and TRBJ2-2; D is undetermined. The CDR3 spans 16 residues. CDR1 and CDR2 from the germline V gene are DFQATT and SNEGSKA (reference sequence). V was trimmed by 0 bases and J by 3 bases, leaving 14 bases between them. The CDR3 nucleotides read TGCAGTGCTAGAGATAGGAAATTGGGCGACACCGGGGAGCTGTTTTTT. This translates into CSARDRKLGDTGELFF.

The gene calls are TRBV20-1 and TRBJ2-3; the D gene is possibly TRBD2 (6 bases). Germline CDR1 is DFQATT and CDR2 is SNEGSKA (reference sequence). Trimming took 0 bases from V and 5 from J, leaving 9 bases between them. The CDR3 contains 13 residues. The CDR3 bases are TGCAGTGCTAGAGACAAGGGACTAGATACGCAGTATTTT. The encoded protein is CSARDKGLDTQYF.

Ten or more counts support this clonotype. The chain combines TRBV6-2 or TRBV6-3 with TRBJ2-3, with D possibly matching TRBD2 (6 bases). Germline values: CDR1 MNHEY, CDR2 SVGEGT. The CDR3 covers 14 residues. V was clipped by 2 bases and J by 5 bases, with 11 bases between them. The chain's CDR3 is CASSYAGRRDTQYF. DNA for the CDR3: TGTGCCAGCAGTTACGCGGGGAGGCGAGATACGCAGTATTTT.

The CDR3 protein is CASSWASVDTQYF. In nucleotides, the CDR3 is TGTGCCAGCAGCTGGGCAAGTGTAGATACGCAGTATTTT. The J gene is TRBJ2-3, the V gene TRBV11-3, with D uncertain. Germline V gene sequence: CDR1 SGHNT, CDR2 YENEEA. The CDR3 covers 13 residues. Trimming took 4 bases from V and 5 from J, leaving 10 bases between them.

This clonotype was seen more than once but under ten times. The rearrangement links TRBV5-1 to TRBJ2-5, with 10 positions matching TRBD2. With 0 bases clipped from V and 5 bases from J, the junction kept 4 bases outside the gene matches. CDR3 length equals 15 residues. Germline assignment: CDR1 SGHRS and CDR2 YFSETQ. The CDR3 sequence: CASSLASGSGETQYF. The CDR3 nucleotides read TGCGCCAGCAGCTTGGCTAGCGGGAGTGGGGAGACCCAGTACTTC.

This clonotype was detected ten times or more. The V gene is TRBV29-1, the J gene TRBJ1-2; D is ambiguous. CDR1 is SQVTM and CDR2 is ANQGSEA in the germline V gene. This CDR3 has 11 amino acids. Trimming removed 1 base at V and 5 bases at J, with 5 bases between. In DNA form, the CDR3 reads TGCAGCGTTGAAGTAGGTTATGGCTACACCTTC. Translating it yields CSVEVGYGYTF.